This T cell receptor beta chain was captured by sequencing in a study of T cells in Graves' hyperthyroidism and ophthalmopathy. Across the study: It was at initial diagnosis, before any treatment, that peripheral blood was collected.

No ophthalmopathy progression within 18 months constituted stable Graves' hyperthyroidism. Pregnant or lactating patients were excluded, as were those with uncontrolled infection or other autoimmune disease. PBMCs were sourced from over 8.5 ml fresh peripheral blood. The investigators amplified TCR beta CDR3 regions from RNA transcripts. TCR CDR3 underwent first-round RT-PCR with the HTBI primer set. TCRdb redid the calling of the multiplex PCR reads with MiXCR, one entry per CDR3 protein. The table records about 560,000 distinct CDR3 sequences, 16% of them present only once. This clonotype turned up a few times. V lost 4 bases, J lost 2 bases, and 17 bases stayed unmatched. The CDR3 length is 20 residues. Germline V gives CDR1 SGHRS, CDR2 YFSETQ.

The gene calls are TRBV5-1 and TRBJ2-1, with 11 nucleotides matching TRBD2. This sequence originates from a woman younger than 30 with Graves' hyperthyroidism. Sequencing input: blood. This CDR3 is CASSIRQGRLAGTTYNEQFF. CDR3 coding DNA: TGCGCCAGCAGCATTCGACAGGGCCGACTAGCGGGAACTACCTACAATGAGCAGTTCTTC.